This T cell receptor (beta chain) was retrieved from a study of identifying expanded T cells in peripheral blood. No infections or other immune events were documented during collection. The germline V and J ends were trimmed by 2 bases and 8 bases, with 12 bases remaining between them. In germline, CDR1 is MDHEN, CDR2 SYDVKM. This CDR3 contains 13 residues. As concerns this clone: The antigen remains undetermined.

Data came from immunoSEQ multiplex PCR; TCRdb stores just in-frame clones and leaves some out. The sample has around 50,000 clones, roughly nine tenths seen once. General observations from the study: Over approximately two and four weeks, about 15 and 19 clones changed, versus approximately 1.1 between replicates.

This receptor was identified in a person aged 18 to 75 in good health. Material: blood. This chain joins TRBV28 and TRBJ1-2, with D tentatively TRBD1 (6 bases). The CDR3 region is CASSLGQITGYTF. In nucleotides, the CDR3 is TGTGCCAGCAGTTTAGGACAGATAACCGGCTACACCTTC.